Shown below are 23 T cell receptor beta chains from a single sample sequenced in a study of OX40 agonist ivuxolimab in advanced cancers. Method: immunoSEQ multiplex PCR; TCRdb's copy keeps in-frame clones and lacks some. Seen here are about 49,000 clones, around 85% observed once, and the top ten hold approximately 13%. Material: CD4+ or CD8+ T cells sorted from blood, obtained in a trial of the OX40 agonist ivuxolimab. Every receptor here comes from an adult with an advanced solid tumor such as melanoma, head and neck, liver or kidney cancer.

This clone appeared a few times. The chain links TRBV6-6 to TRBJ2-7; the D gene is possibly TRBD1 (6 bases). This CDR3 contains 16 residues. The V gene's germline CDR1 is MNHNY and CDR2 SVGAGI (reference sequence). V was clipped by 5 bases and J by 0 bases, with 17 bases between them. In DNA form, the CDR3 reads TGTGCCAGCAGTGCCCTTCCAGGGGTCGGCTCCTACGAGCAGTACTTC. It yields the protein CASSALPGVGSYEQYF.

The chain is built from TRBV6-5 and TRBJ1-6, with 8 bases identical to TRBD1. V lost 5 bases, J lost 10 bases, and 4 bases stayed unmatched. The CDR3 extends over 13 amino acids. From germline, CDR1 is MNHEY and CDR2 SVGAGI. The CDR3 region has the DNA TGTGCCAGCAGTGAACAGGGGGGGTCACCCCTCCACTTT. It codes for CASSEQGGSPLHF.

The chain combines TRBV2 with TRBJ2-7, with no clear D. This CDR3 has 11 residues. Germline lookup yields CDR1 SNHLY and CDR2 FYNNEI. V lost 0 bases to trimming and J lost 10 bases, with 7 bases between them. The CDR3 is CASSEAWAQYF. CDR3 bases: TGTGCCAGCAGTGAAGCTTGGGCCCAGTACTTC.

This clone occurred many times. This rearrangement joins TRBV28 to TRBJ1-2; 10 bases align to TRBD1. CDR3 size: 14 residues. Germline lookup yields CDR1 MDHEN and CDR2 SYDVKM. Trimming took 3 bases from V and 7 from J; bases not matched to a gene: 5. The CDR3 here is CASSLGTGAGGYTF. CDR3 bases: TGTGCCAGCAGTTTGGGGACAGGGGCTGGTGGCTACACCTTC.

The CDR3 nucleotides read TGCAGCGTTGAAACTGACAGGGGGAGGAACACTGAAGCTTTCTTT. It specifies CSVETDRGRNTEAFF. The chain employs TRBV29-1 and TRBJ1-1, with 9 positions matching TRBD1. The CDR3 extends over 15 amino acids. Germline V gives CDR1 SQVTM, CDR2 ANQGSEA. The V and J ends lost 2 bases and 1 base, in that order; junction bases with no gene match: 5.

This sequence joins TRBV11-2 and TRBJ2-6; the match to TRBD2 covers 11 bases. Unmatched junction bases numbered 6, after V lost 2 bases and J lost 3 bases. This CDR3 contains 18 residues. Germline V gene sequence: CDR1 SGHAT, CDR2 FQNNGV. The CDR3 region is CASSLPPSGRFGANVLTF. In DNA, the CDR3 is TGTGCCAGCAGCTTACCCCCTAGCGGGAGGTTTGGGGCCAACGTCCTGACTTTC.

V gene TRBV30 combines with J gene TRBJ2-7; 9 bases agree with TRBD2. V lost 0 bases to trimming and J lost 5 bases; unmatched junction nucleotides: 8. This CDR3 spans 15 amino acids. Germline-derived CDR1 and CDR2 are GTSNPN and SVGIG (reference sequence). The CDR3 reads CAWSVLGGRVHEQYF. The CDR3 nucleotides are TGTGCCTGGAGTGTACTCGGCGGGAGGGTCCACGAGCAGTACTTC.

The V and J genes are TRBV29-1 and TRBJ1-1; 7 bases are shared with TRBD1. Germline values: CDR1 SQVTM, CDR2 ANQGSEA. CDR3 length: 13 residues. V lost 7 bases to trimming and J lost 3 bases; unmatched junction nucleotides: 8. The CDR3 protein is CSAKAGGDTEAFF. In DNA form, the CDR3 reads TGCAGCGCAAAGGCAGGGGGGGACACTGAAGCTTTCTTT.

A few counts support this clone. The V and J genes are TRBV5-1 and TRBJ2-5, with 10 nucleotides matching TRBD2. This CDR3 is 16 amino acids long. Germline assignment: CDR1 SGHRS and CDR2 YFSETQ. Trimming at V came to 4 bases and at J to 1 base, leaving 7 bases not matched to a gene. As DNA, the CDR3 is TGCGCCAGCAGCCAAGGGACTAGCGCTCTCCAAGAGACCCAGTACTTC. As protein: CASSQGTSALQETQYF.

The chain uses TRBV7-2 and TRBJ1-1; D remains unclear. Germline-derived CDR1 and CDR2 are SGHTA and FQGNSA. This CDR3 is built from 14 residues. The V end lost 1 base, the J end lost 4 bases, and 10 bases lay between the germline ends. CDR3 DNA sequence: TGTGCCAGCAGCTTAGAAGGTGTGCCCACTGAAGCTTTCTTT. It is translated as CASSLEGVPTEAFF.

This clone was seen a handful of times. The chain is built from TRBV19 and TRBJ2-2, with D uncertain. V lost 2 bases and J lost 1, with 5 bases in between. The CDR3 loop spans 14 amino acids. Germline V gene lookup returns CDR1 LNHDA and CDR2 SQIVND (reference sequence). CDR3 protein: CASSISRNTGELFF. The CDR3 DNA follows: TGTGCCAGTAGTATATCTAGGAACACCGGGGAGCTGTTTTTT.

This clone was seen more than once but under ten times. The chain links TRBV6-1 to TRBJ2-7; tentatively, D is TRBD2 (6 bases). Per the germline V gene, CDR1 is MNHNS and CDR2 is SASEGT. Deletions cut 4 bases from V and 4 bases from J, with 17 bases between. This CDR3 has 15 amino acids. CDR3 DNA: TGTGCCAGCAGTGCGGAGTGGGTAAGCGGGTACGAGCAGTACTTC. It is translated as CASSAEWVSGYEQYF.

J is TRBJ2-2 and V is TRBV30, with 11 nucleotides matching TRBD2. Germline V gives CDR1 GTSNPN, CDR2 SVGIG (reference sequence). V was pared by 6 bases and J by 2 bases, with 11 bases of the junction left unmatched. The CDR3 consists of 17 residues. This chain's CDR3 is CACGAASGRPNTGELFF. The CDR3 DNA sequence: TGTGCCTGTGGGGCCGCTAGCGGGAGGCCCAACACCGGGGAGCTGTTTTTT.

This clone was seen a few times. The chain is built from TRBV30 and TRBJ2-7; D not resolved. CDR3 length equals 14 residues. V lost 2 bases, J lost 3 bases, and 14 bases lay in between. The V gene's germline CDR1 is GTSNPN and CDR2 SVGIG (reference sequence). Written as DNA, the CDR3 is TGTGCCTGGAGTCCAGCCCTATTTGTCTACGAGCAGTACTTC. It translates to CAWSPALFVYEQYF. Full variable domain (rest looked up from reference TRBV30 and TRBJ2-7): SQTIHQWPATLVQPVGSPLSLECTVEGTSNPNLYWYRQAAGRGLQLLFYSVGIGQISSEVPQNLSASRPQDRQFILSSKKLLLSDSGFYLCAWSPALFVYEQYFGPGTRLTVT.

This rearrangement joins TRBV19 to TRBJ2-7; 7 bases are shared with TRBD1. Germline CDR1 is LNHDA and CDR2 is SQIVND (reference sequence). The CDR3 extends over 13 amino acids. The V gene end was trimmed by 5 bases and the J gene end by 2 bases; junction bases not matched to a gene: 3. In DNA form, the CDR3 reads TGTGCCAGTAGTGGGGGACAGACCTACGAGCAGTACTTC. Protein: CASSGGQTYEQYF. Variable domain in full (rest from reference TRBV19 and TRBJ2-7): DGGITQSPKYLFRKEGQNVTLSCEQNLNHDAMYWYRQDPGQGLRLIYYSQIVNDFQKGDIAEGYSVSREKKESFPLTVTSAQKNPTAFYLCASSGGQTYEQYFGPGTRLTVT.

Written as DNA, the CDR3 is TGTGCCAGCAGCTTCGGGGGGGGCGCGGGTGGCTACACCTTC. Translation gives CASSFGGGAGGYTF. The chain joins TRBV7-2 to TRBJ1-2; a possible D gene is TRBD1 (6 bases). From germline, CDR1 is SGHTA and CDR2 FQGNSA. Trimming cost V 3 bases and J 7 bases, with 15 bases left between them. The length of the CDR3 is 14 residues.

This clone was counted a few times. The chain carries TRBV28 and TRBJ2-3; no firm D call. Germline V gene data show CDR1 as MDHEN and CDR2 as SYDVKM. The CDR3 is 14 residues long. Trimming shortened V by 1 base and J by 4 bases, and 9 bases separated the two germline ends. CDR3 residues: CASSLSRVADTQYF. CDR3 DNA: TGTGCCAGCAGTTTATCTCGGGTAGCAGATACGCAGTATTTT.

This chain uses TRBV7-8 with TRBJ2-2; D call uncertain. Deletions cut 1 base from V and 0 bases from J, with 6 bases between. CDR1 is SGHVS, CDR2 FQNEAQ, per germline. This CDR3 region has 15 residues. The CDR3 region is CASSLVSANTGELFF. CDR3 in DNA: TGTGCCAGCAGCTTAGTTTCTGCGAACACCGGGGAGCTGTTTTTT. The whole variable domain, filled in from reference TRBV7-8 and TRBJ2-2, reads GAGVSQSPRYKVAKRGQDVALRCDPISGHVSLFWYQQALGQGPEFLTYFQNEAQLDKSGLPSDRFFAERPEGSVSTLKIQRTQQEDSAVYLCASSLVSANTGELFFGEGSRLTVL.

The rearrangement links TRBV4-2 to TRBJ1-4; D gene uncertain. CDR1 and CDR2 from the germline V gene are LGHNA and YNFKEQ. The CDR3 loop spans 16 amino acids. V was clipped by 0 bases and J by 0 bases, with 8 bases between them. CDR3 sequence: CASSQDSSSTNEKLFF. The CDR3 DNA reads TGTGCCAGCAGCCAAGATTCCAGTTCAACTAATGAAAAACTGTTTTTT.

This clone has only a few counts. The chain uses TRBV27 and TRBJ1-1, with D hard to call. CDR1 and CDR2 from the germline V gene are MNHEY and SMNVEV (reference sequence). V lost 6 bases to trimming and J lost 2 bases, with 10 bases between them. This CDR3 comprises 13 residues. The CDR3 DNA is TGTGCCAGCAGCCCCTGGGGTAACACTGAAGCTTTCTTT. Encoded protein: CASSPWGNTEAFF.

This clone was recorded only once. The chain combines TRBV5-1 with TRBJ1-1, with D possibly being TRBD1 (5 bases). In germline, CDR1 is SGHRS, CDR2 YFSETQ. The V end lost 4 bases, the J end lost 1 base, and 14 bases lay between the germline ends. The CDR3 spans 15 residues. This CDR3 reads CASSRGQGGNTEAFF. In nucleotides, the CDR3 is TGCGCCAGCAGCCGAGGGCAGGGCGGGAACACTGAAGCTTTCTTT.

The CDR3 sequence: CASSLGGLAGLEQFF. The CDR3 region has the DNA TGTGCCAGCAGCTTAGGGGGACTAGCGGGGCTGGAGCAGTTCTTC. This chain links TRBV7-9 with TRBJ2-1, with 13 positions matching TRBD2. J was trimmed by 10 bases and V by 1 base; bases with no gene match: 4. In germline, CDR1 is SEHNR, CDR2 FQNEAQ (reference sequence). This CDR3 is 15 amino acids long.

This clone turned up a few times. The gene calls are TRBV7-8 and TRBJ2-2; 8 positions agree with TRBD1. V trimming: 3 bases; J trimming: 4 bases; junction bases outside the gene matches: 7. The CDR3 sequence is 16 residues long. Germline CDR1 SGHVS, CDR2 FQNEAQ. This CDR3 reads CASSLDRVSSTGELFF. CDR3 DNA: TGTGCCAGCAGCTTGGACAGGGTATCTTCCACCGGGGAGCTGTTTTTT.